The rows below give T cell receptor beta chains drawn from one sample of a study of CD8 T cells in Susac syndrome. TCRdb independently ran MiXCR on the immunoSEQ multiplex PCR reads; one entry per CDR3 protein. The data show about 240,000 distinct CDR3 sequences, with 90% to 96% seen just once and 0.1% held by the top ten. Source material: CD4+ T cells from PBMCs. These receptors were obtained from a human donor with Susac syndrome. Each CDR3 is given without its conserved first and last residue. Fields, in order: CDR3 protein, J gene, V gene.

CDR3: ASSVDLEGELF
J: TRBJ2-2
V: TRBV9

CDR3: SGGTPRDGYT
J: TRBJ1-2
V: TRBV29-1

CDR3: ATSLADTGELF
J: TRBJ2-2
V: TRBV6-4

CDR3: SARGTMGLGYEQY
J: TRBJ2-7
V: TRBV20-1

CDR3: ASSPSPGTLYNEQF
J: TRBJ2-1
V: TRBV3-1

CDR3: ASSFLVGANTEAF
J: TRBJ1-1
V: TRBV27

CDR3: ASTPTGQGAFWYGYT
J: TRBJ1-2
V: TRBV7-3

CDR3: ASSSTTPPGDTQY
J: TRBJ2-3
V: TRBV9

CDR3: ASSPDRVSVQPQH
J: TRBJ1-5
V: TRBV4-1

CDR3: SVEGDGYEQY
J: TRBJ2-7
V: TRBV29-1

CDR3: ASSLRLAGGPGDTQY
J: TRBJ2-3
V: TRBV5-1

CDR3: ASSLMRNRGDGELF
J: TRBJ2-2
V: TRBV7-3

CDR3: ASRGPAREQY
J: TRBJ2-7
V: TRBV6-5

CDR3: AWTPGYSTDTQY
J: TRBJ2-3
V: TRBV30

CDR3: ASTRLAPSYEQY
J: TRBJ2-7
V: TRBV12-3/TRBV12-4

CDR3: ASPPRGQGLETQY
J: TRBJ2-5
V: TRBV28

CDR3: SAGPSDLAELTYEQY
J: TRBJ2-7
V: TRBV20-1

CDR3: SALGGALGYEQY
J: TRBJ2-7
V: TRBV20-1

CDR3: AWRRETEAF
J: TRBJ1-1
V: TRBV30